Detailed here is one T cell receptor (beta chain). Its antigen is unknown. These data come from a study of cytomegalovirus exposure and HLA in healthy donors. The wider study: For the roughly 400 genotyped donors, roughly 80% fell within the Caucasian-associated ancestry cluster.

PCR used 60 Vbeta primers and 13 Jbeta primers. This table comes from immunoSEQ multiplex PCR, and its TCRdb copy is limited to in-frame clones, with some not included. The sample holds tens of thousands of clones, roughly 80% seen once. Broader study findings: A list of roughly 180 TCR beta chains associated with cytomegalovirus was given. In a later analysis, at a false discovery rate of 0.05, roughly 17,000 TCR beta sequences were associated with HLA alleles.

Input material: PBMCs. The origin of this receptor is a man aged 40-49 years in good health and CMV-seronegative.

The CDR3 region is CASSRDWNTEAFF. CDR3 DNA: TGTGCCAGCAGTCGGGACTGGAACACTGAAGCTTTCTTT. The chain links TRBV6-5 to TRBJ1-1; tentative D call: TRBD1 (5 bases). Looked up from germline, CDR1 is MNHEY and CDR2 is SVGAGI. V lost 5 bases to trimming and J lost 1 base, with 8 bases between them. This CDR3 region has 13 residues.